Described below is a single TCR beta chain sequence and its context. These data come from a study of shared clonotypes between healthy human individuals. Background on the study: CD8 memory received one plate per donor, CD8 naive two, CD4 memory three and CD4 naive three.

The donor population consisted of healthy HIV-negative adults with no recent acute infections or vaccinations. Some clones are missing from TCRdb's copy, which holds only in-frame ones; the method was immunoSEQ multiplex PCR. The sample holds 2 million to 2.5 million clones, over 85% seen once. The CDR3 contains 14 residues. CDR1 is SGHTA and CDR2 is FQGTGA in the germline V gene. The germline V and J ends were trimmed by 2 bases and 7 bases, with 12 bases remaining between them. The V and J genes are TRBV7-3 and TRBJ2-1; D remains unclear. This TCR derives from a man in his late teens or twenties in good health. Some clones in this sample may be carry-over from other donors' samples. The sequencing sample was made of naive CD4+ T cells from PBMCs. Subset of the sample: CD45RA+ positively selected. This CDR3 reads CASSLQPQGNEQFF. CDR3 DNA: TGTGCCAGCAGCTTACAGCCTCAAGGTAATGAGCAGTTCTTC.